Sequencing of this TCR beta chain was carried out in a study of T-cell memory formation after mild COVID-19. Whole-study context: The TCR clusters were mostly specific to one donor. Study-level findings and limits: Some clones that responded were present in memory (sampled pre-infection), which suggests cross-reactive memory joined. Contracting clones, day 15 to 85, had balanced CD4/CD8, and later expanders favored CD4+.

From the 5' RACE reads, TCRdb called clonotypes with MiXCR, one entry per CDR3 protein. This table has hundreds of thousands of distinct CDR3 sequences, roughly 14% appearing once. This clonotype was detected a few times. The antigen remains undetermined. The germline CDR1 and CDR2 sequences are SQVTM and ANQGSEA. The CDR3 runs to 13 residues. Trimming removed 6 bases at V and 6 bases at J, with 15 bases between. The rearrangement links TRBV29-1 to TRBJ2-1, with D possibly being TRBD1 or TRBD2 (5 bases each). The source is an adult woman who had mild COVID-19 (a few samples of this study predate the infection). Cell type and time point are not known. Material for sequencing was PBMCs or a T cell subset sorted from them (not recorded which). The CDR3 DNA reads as TGCAGCGTCAGATATGGGACCACCAATGAGCAGTTCTTC. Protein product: CSVRYGTTNEQFF.